This entry lists 32 T cell receptor beta chains sequenced from one sample in a study of molecular identifiers for immune sequencing clone quantification. TCRdb independently ran MiXCR on the PCR reads; one entry per CDR3 protein. The sample holds over 600,000 distinct CDR3 sequences; just under 20% are singletons and the top ten take under 0.95%. Sequenced: naive CD8+ T cells from blood, with Jurkat cell RNA spiked in. Specified subset: FACS-sorted CD8+CD4-CCR7+CD45RA+ naive T cells. These receptors were taken from a human donor in good health. Some libraries in this study had Jurkat cell RNA spiked in.

Concerning this clonotype itself: Sequence at one end of the junction differs from germline and may be a read error. The chain links TRBV28 to TRBJ2-1; 8 bases agree with TRBD1. CDR1 and CDR2 (germline): MDHEN, SYDVKM. This CDR3 region has 15 residues. This CDR3 is CASSPGTGVNNEQLF. The DNA of the CDR3 is TGTGCCAGCAGTCCAGGGACAGGAGTCAACAATGAGCAGCTCTTC.

The CDR3 protein is CASSTDSDLYEQYF. The CDR3 coding sequence is TGTGCCAGCAGCACGGACAGCGATCTATACGAGCAGTACTTC. This chain uses TRBV27 with TRBJ2-7, with D perhaps TRBD1 (6 bases). Germline-derived CDR1 and CDR2 are MNHEY and SMNVEV (reference sequence). With 6 bases removed from V and 4 bases from J, the gap between germline ends came to 16 bases. The CDR3 contains 14 residues.

Of note for this clonotype: This may come from a read error, since a much larger clone is one base off. The chain employs TRBV7-9 and TRBJ2-3; D might be TRBD2 (6 bases). Germline V gene lookup returns CDR1 SEHNR and CDR2 FQNEAQ (reference sequence). The CDR3 totals 18 residues. The ends were cut back, 4 bases at V and 1 base at J, with 21 bases in the middle. CDR3 loop: CASSSTGTRPIGTDTQYF. The CDR3 DNA reads as TGTGCCAGCAGCTCCACCGGGACTCGCCCTATTGGCACAGATACGCAGTATTTT. Filled out from reference TRBV7-9 and TRBJ2-3, the complete variable domain reads DTGVSQNPRHKITKRGQNVTFRCDPISEHNRLYWYRQTLGQGPEFLTYFQNEAQLEKSRLLSDRFSAERPKGSFSTLEIQRTEQGDSAMYLCASSSTGTRPIGTDTQYFGPGTRLTVL.

Concerning this clonotype: Given a much more abundant clone one base away, this may be a read error. The genes are TRBV7-9 and TRBJ2-5; D may be TRBD2 (5 bases). The CDR3 is 11 residues long. The ends were cut back, 11 bases at V and 4 bases at J, with 11 bases in the middle. CDR1 is SEHNR and CDR2 is FQNEAQ in the germline V gene (reference sequence). CDR3 amino acids: CAGGEGETQYF. The CDR3 DNA sequence: TGTGCCGGCGGTGAGGGAGAGACCCAGTACTTC.

This clonotype came up many times. The chain is built from TRBV6-5 and TRBJ2-1; D is unclear. V was cut by 1 base and J by 9 bases, with 13 bases left in between. Germline V gene lookup returns CDR1 MNHEY and CDR2 SVGAGI. The CDR3 covers 14 residues. CDR3 bases: TGTGCCAGCAGTTACTTCGGACCCCCCGGTGAGCAGTTCTTC. This gives the protein CASSYFGPPGEQFF.

A word on this clonotype: Sequence at one end of the junction differs from germline and may be a read error. CDR3 protein: CANSPDRGRSYNSPLHF. The CDR3 coding sequence is TGTGCCAACAGCCCAGACAGGGGGCGATCCTATAATTCACCCCTCCACTTT. The chain joins TRBV9 to TRBJ1-6, with TRBD1 identical over 10 bases. The CDR3 is made up of 17 amino acids. Germline V gives CDR1 SGDLS, CDR2 YYNGEE. The variable domain in full, completed from reference TRBV9 and TRBJ1-6, reads DSGVTQTPKHLITATGQRVTLRCSPRSGDLSVYWYQQSLDQGLQFLIQYYNGEERAKGNILERFSAQQFPDLHSELNLSSLELGDSALYFCANSPDRGRSYNSPLHFGNGTRLTVT.

In its sample, this clonotype was seen a few times. The rearrangement uses TRBV12-3 or TRBV12-4 and TRBJ2-2; TRBD1 matches at 7 bases. CDR3 length equals 15 residues. The trim removed 8 bases at V and 3 bases at J, leaving 9 bases unmatched. The CDR3 sequence: CASAKTGSDTGELFF. The CDR3 DNA reads as TGTGCCAGCGCAAAGACAGGGAGCGACACCGGGGAGCTGTTTTTT.

This clonotype was recorded many times. This chain joins TRBV7-9 and TRBJ2-7, with a tentative D call TRBD1 (5 bases). This CDR3 has 14 amino acids. CDR1 and CDR2 from the germline V gene are SEHNR and FQNEAQ (reference sequence). V lost 5 bases and J lost 5, with 16 bases in between. CDR3 amino acids: CASSPLMGLHEQYF. The DNA for the CDR3 is TGTGCCAGCAGCCCCCTCATGGGGCTCCACGAGCAGTACTTC.

This clonotype has a count of ten or more. This sequence joins TRBV6-2 or TRBV6-3 and TRBJ1-1; 8 bases map to TRBD1. Germline lookup yields CDR1 MNHEY and CDR2 SVGEGT. This CDR3 is 14 amino acids long. V shed 3 bases and J 4 bases; nucleotides not matched to a gene: 4. The CDR3 here is CASSYDRGGTEAFF. CDR3 DNA: TGTGCCAGCAGTTATGACAGGGGTGGCACTGAAGCTTTCTTT.

The rearrangement joins TRBV27 to TRBJ1-5; the D is unclear. The CDR3 extends over 15 amino acids. V was clipped by 2 bases and J by 4 bases, with 12 bases between them. Germline CDR1 is MNHEY and CDR2 is SMNVEV (reference sequence). The DNA for the CDR3 is TGTGCCAGCAGTTTAACAGCCCAAGGGAATCAGCCCCAGCATTTT. Its translation is CASSLTAQGNQPQHF.

This clonotype was recorded only once. Being one base from a much bigger clone, this may be a read error. This sequence joins TRBV7-2 and TRBJ2-7; D unresolved. CDR1 SGHTA and CDR2 FQGNSA come from the germline V gene. V was clipped by 6 bases and J by 5 bases, with 11 bases between them. The CDR3 has 12 amino acids. The CDR3 loop is CTSSSIENEQYF. In DNA form, the CDR3 reads TGTACCAGCAGTTCTATCGAGAACGAGCAGTACTTC.

In this sample, this clonotype turned up many times. The chain is built from TRBV6-6 and TRBJ2-3, with 13 nucleotides matching TRBD2. This CDR3 contains 16 residues. V shed 5 bases, J shed 3 bases, and the junction held 5 bases outside the gene matches. The germline CDR1 and CDR2 sequences are MNHNY and SVGAGI (reference sequence). Written as DNA, the CDR3 is TGTGCCAGCAGTCCGACTAGCGGGGGGTGGACAGATACGCAGTATTTT. This codes for CASSPTSGGWTDTQYF.

Many counts were recorded for this clonotype. This rearrangement joins TRBV5-6 to TRBJ2-3, with 7 nucleotides matching TRBD1. CDR1 is SGHDT and CDR2 is YYEEEE in the germline V gene. V shed 3 bases and J 0 bases; nucleotides not matched to a gene: 10. The CDR3 has 17 residues. CDR3: CASSWATGEVSTDTQYF. The CDR3 nucleotides read TGTGCCAGCAGCTGGGCAACAGGGGAAGTGAGCACAGATACGCAGTATTTT. Together with reference TRBV5-6 and TRBJ2-3, the CDR3 gives the full variable domain: DAGVTQSPTHLIKTRGQQVTLRCSPKSGHDTVSWYQQALGQGPQFIFQYYEEEERQRGNFPDRFSGHQFPNYSSELNVNALLLGDSALYLCASSWATGEVSTDTQYFGPGTRLTVL.

The table lists this clonotype with many counts. The rearrangement uses TRBV7-9 and TRBJ2-2, with no clear D. Between the trimmed V and J ends, which lost 5 bases and 2 bases, there was a span of 6 bases. From germline, CDR1 is SEHNR and CDR2 FQNEAQ (reference sequence). This CDR3 contains 13 residues. The CDR3 sequence: CASSHRNTGELFF. CDR3 nucleotides: TGTGCCAGCAGCCATCGTAACACCGGGGAGCTGTTTTTT.

The V call is TRBV30, the J call TRBJ2-7, with 9 nucleotides matching TRBD2. The germline gives CDR1 GTSNPN, CDR2 SVGIG (reference sequence). V lost 2 bases to trimming and J lost 2 bases; unmatched junction nucleotides: 4. The CDR3 has 14 residues. The CDR3 sequence: CAWSYLAGPYEQYF. The CDR3 nucleotides are TGTGCCTGGAGTTACCTAGCGGGGCCCTACGAGCAGTACTTC.

This clonotype was recorded a few times. CDR3 residues: CAWSFSRTEAFF. CDR3 nucleotide sequence: TGTGCCTGGAGTTTTTCCCGGACTGAAGCTTTCTTT. This chain links TRBV30 with TRBJ1-1; no firm D call. CDR1 is GTSNPN, CDR2 SVGIG, per germline (reference sequence). V was pared by 2 bases and J by 5 bases, with 9 bases between. The CDR3 has 12 amino acids.

This clonotype was detected many times. V is TRBV4-2 and J is TRBJ1-5; D remains ambiguous. CDR3 size: 15 residues. CDR1 and CDR2 from the germline V gene are LGHNA and YNFKEQ. Trimming took 0 bases from V and 4 from J, leaving 10 bases between them. DNA for the CDR3: TGTGCCAGCAGCCAAGATCCAGAATCTAATCAGCCCCAGCATTTT. Translated, it gives CASSQDPESNQPQHF.

As to this clonotype: A read error may explain this, as a much larger clone is one base away. This rearrangement joins TRBV6-5 to TRBJ1-1; D possibly corresponds to TRBD1 (6 bases). From germline, CDR1 is MNHEY and CDR2 SVGAGI. The CDR3 runs 13 residues. CDR3 bases: TGTGCCCGCAGTTCGGCAGGGGACACTGAAGCTTTCTTT. Translation: CARSSAGDTEAFF.

This clonotype was observed many times. The chain employs TRBV19 and TRBJ1-1; D unclear. The CDR3 has 14 amino acids. CDR1 LNHDA and CDR2 SQIVND come from the germline V gene (reference sequence). The V and J ends lost 2 bases and 2 bases respectively, with 9 bases between them. CDR3 sequence: CASSIFGANTEAFF. CDR3 nucleotides: TGTGCCAGTAGTATATTTGGAGCAAACACTGAAGCTTTCTTT.

As to this clonotype: This may come from a read error, since a much larger clone is one base off. The chain recombines TRBV15 with TRBJ1-5; D not certain. With 0 bases removed from V and 3 bases from J, the gap between germline ends came to 24 bases. The CDR3 is 20 amino acids. Looked up from germline, CDR1 is LNHNV and CDR2 is YYDKDF (reference sequence). CDR3 loop: CATSRDPVYRAAEFNQPQHF. For the CDR3, the DNA is TGTGCCACCAGCAGAGATCCTGTTTATCGGGCGGCCGAATTCAATCAGCCCCAGCATTTT.

In its sample, this clonotype was seen many times. The J gene is TRBJ2-5, the V gene TRBV6-5, with D possibly being TRBD1 or TRBD2 (5 bases each). V was pared by 0 bases and J by 5 bases, with 13 bases between. CDR1 and CDR2 from the germline V gene are MNHEY and SVGAGI. This CDR3 has 15 amino acids. The CDR3 bases are TGTGCCAGCAGTTACTCGATGGGGGTAATCGAGACCCAGTACTTC. Its protein product is CASSYSMGVIETQYF.

This clonotype was picked up a small number of times. A read error is possible here, since a much larger clone lies one base away. The chain carries TRBV12-3 or TRBV12-4 and TRBJ2-2; D not resolved. The CDR3 sequence is 13 residues long. Between the trimmed V and J ends, which lost 11 bases and 3 bases, there was a span of 13 bases. The CDR3 loop reads CAQEGQDTGELFF. In DNA, the CDR3 is TGTGCCCAAGAAGGGCAGGACACCGGGGAGCTGTTTTTT.

This clonotype was seen ten or more times. This chain connects TRBV27 to TRBJ1-5; no firm D call. CDR3 length: 13 residues. CDR1 and CDR2 (germline): MNHEY, SMNVEV (reference sequence). Deletions cut 6 bases from V and 12 bases from J, with 18 bases between. CDR3 residues: CASRSLDRPFQHF. In nucleotides, the CDR3 is TGTGCCAGCAGAAGTTTGGATCGGCCGTTCCAGCATTTT.

This clonotype has more than one count but fewer than ten. The chain has TRBV12-3 or TRBV12-4 and TRBJ1-2; unclear D gene. There are 12 residues in the CDR3. V was clipped by 8 bases and J by 4 bases, with 11 bases between them. In DNA, the CDR3 is TGTGCCAGCCGGCGGGTCATCTATGGCTACACCTTC. This translates into CASRRVIYGYTF.

Details on this clonotype: The CDR3 does not close with the conserved phenylalanine or tryptophan, likely indicating a read error. This rearrangement joins TRBV20-1 to TRBJ2-7; no clear D gene. The CDR3 contains 16 residues. Trimming removed 6 bases at V and 2 bases at J, with 23 bases between. Germline values: CDR1 DFQATT, CDR2 SNEGSKA (reference sequence). CDR3 bases: TGCAGTGCCAGAAAGGAACGGAACATAAGACCCTACGAGCAGTACTCC. Translated, it gives CSARKERNIRPYEQYS.

On this clonotype itself: This may be a read error: a much more frequent sequence differs by one nucleotide. V and J are TRBV5-3 and TRBJ2-2; 8 bases agree with TRBD1. TRBV5-3 is designated an ORF whose function remains uncertain. The CDR3 sequence is 17 residues long. The CDR3 here is CASSLRERTGNTGGLFF. The CDR3 region has the DNA TGTGCCAGCAGCTTGAGGGAACGGACAGGGAACACCGGGGGGCTGTTTTTT.

This clonotype was counted a few times. V gene TRBV27 combines with J gene TRBJ2-5, with D perhaps TRBD2 (6 bases). Trimming left V 8 bases short and J 2 bases short, with 15 bases between. Looked up from germline, CDR1 is MNHEY and CDR2 is SMNVEV (reference sequence). This CDR3 spans 14 amino acids. CDR3: CASRASEVQETQYF. The CDR3 coding sequence is TGTGCCAGCCGAGCTAGCGAAGTACAAGAGACCCAGTACTTC.

This clonotype was counted ten times or more. The chain is built from TRBV6-5 and TRBJ1-1; tentative D call: TRBD1 (5 bases). Looked up from germline, CDR1 is MNHEY and CDR2 is SVGAGI. There are 15 residues in the CDR3. Trimming took off 7 bases at V and 0 bases at J, with 15 bases between the two ends. The CDR3 reads CASTSSTALNTEAFF. CDR3 DNA: TGTGCCAGCACTTCATCGACAGCATTGAACACTGAAGCTTTCTTT.

This clonotype occurred many times. CDR3 protein: CASSYPASENTQYF. In DNA, the CDR3 is TGTGCCAGCAGTTATCCCGCTAGCGAGAATACGCAGTATTTT. This sequence joins TRBV6-2 or TRBV6-3 and TRBJ2-3, with D possibly being TRBD2 (6 bases). The germline V and J ends were trimmed by 3 bases and 7 bases, with 14 bases remaining between them. Germline V CDR1 and CDR2: MNHEY, SVGEGT. The CDR3 consists of 14 residues.

The gene calls are TRBV19 and TRBJ1-6; 9 nucleotides align to TRBD1. The ends lost 10 bases at V and 7 bases at J; junction bases unmatched: 11. Looked up from germline, CDR1 is LNHDA and CDR2 is SQIVND (reference sequence). The CDR3 length is 15 residues. DNA for the CDR3: TGTGCCACTGATAAAGGGACAGGGTTAAATTCACCCCTCCACTTT. This codes for CATDKGTGLNSPLHF.

This chain uses TRBV11-2 with TRBJ2-7, with TRBD2 matching over 8 bases. Losses at the gene ends were 0 bases for V and 4 bases for J; bases not matched to a gene: 5. Per the germline V gene, CDR1 is SGHAT and CDR2 is FQNNGV. This CDR3 comprises 15 residues. CDR3 loop: CASSLEAGESYEQYF. Written as DNA, the CDR3 is TGTGCCAGCAGCTTAGAAGCGGGGGAGTCTTACGAGCAGTACTTC.

In its sample, this clonotype was seen many times. The chain uses TRBV7-9 and TRBJ1-2; TRBD1 agrees at 8 bases. V was clipped by 3 bases and J by 4 bases; unmatched bases: 10. Germline-derived CDR1 and CDR2 are SEHNR and FQNEAQ (reference sequence). The CDR3 is made up of 16 amino acids. The CDR3 here is CASSFGQGVVVYGYTF. The CDR3 DNA follows: TGTGCCAGCAGCTTTGGACAGGGTGTAGTGGTCTATGGCTACACCTTC.